This TCR beta chain stems from a study of OX40 agonist ivuxolimab in advanced cancers. At the level of the study: Three patients got partial responses; one had hepatocellular carcinoma and two had cutaneous melanoma.

A note on this clone: Its antigen is currently unknown.

The CDR3 runs 15 residues. CDR1 is SGHDT, CDR2 YYEEEE, per germline. The V segment lost 0 bases and the J segment 7 bases; nucleotides outside the gene matches: 1. Clones were read by immunoSEQ multiplex PCR, and TCRdb kept only the in-frame ones, dropping some. The sample lists roughly 73,000 clones, roughly 86% occurring once. Overall study findings and caveats: Fewer expanded clones were found on average in CD4+ than in CD8+ T cells.

This clonotype was obtained from an adult with an advanced solid tumor such as melanoma, head and neck, liver or kidney cancer. The chain employs TRBV5-6 and TRBJ1-4; 12 bases are shared with TRBD1. Specimen: CD4+ or CD8+ T cells sorted from blood, collected in a trial of the OX40 agonist ivuxolimab. The CDR3 DNA follows: TGTGCCAGCAGCTTGGTGGGACAGGGGGCTGAAAAACTGTTTTTT. Translating it yields CASSLVGQGAEKLFF.